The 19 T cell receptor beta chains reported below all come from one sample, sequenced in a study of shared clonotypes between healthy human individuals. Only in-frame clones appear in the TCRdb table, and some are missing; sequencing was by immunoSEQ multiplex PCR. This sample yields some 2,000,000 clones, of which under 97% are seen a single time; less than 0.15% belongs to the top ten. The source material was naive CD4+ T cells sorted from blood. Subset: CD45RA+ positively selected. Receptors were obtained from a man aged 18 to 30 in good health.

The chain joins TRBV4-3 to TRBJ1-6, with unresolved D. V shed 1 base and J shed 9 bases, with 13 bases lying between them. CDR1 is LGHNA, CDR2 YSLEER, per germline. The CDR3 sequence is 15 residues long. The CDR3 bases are TGCGCCAGCAGCCAAGGGCACGGGAAGGCTTCACCCCTCCACTTT. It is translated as CASSQGHGKASPLHF.

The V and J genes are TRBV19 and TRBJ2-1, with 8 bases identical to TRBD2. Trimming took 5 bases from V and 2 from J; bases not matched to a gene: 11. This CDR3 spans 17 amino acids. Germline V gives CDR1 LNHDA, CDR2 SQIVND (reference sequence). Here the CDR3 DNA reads TGTGCCAGTAGTCCGCGACTAGCGCCAACTCCCTACAATGAGCAGTTCTTC. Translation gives CASSPRLAPTPYNEQFF.

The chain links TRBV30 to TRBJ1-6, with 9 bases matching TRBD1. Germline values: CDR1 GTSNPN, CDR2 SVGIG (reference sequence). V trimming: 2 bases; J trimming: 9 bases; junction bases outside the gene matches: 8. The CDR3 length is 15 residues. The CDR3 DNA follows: TGTGCCTGGAGTCCGGGACAGGGTGGAAGTTCACCCCTCCACTTT. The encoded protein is CAWSPGQGGSSPLHF.

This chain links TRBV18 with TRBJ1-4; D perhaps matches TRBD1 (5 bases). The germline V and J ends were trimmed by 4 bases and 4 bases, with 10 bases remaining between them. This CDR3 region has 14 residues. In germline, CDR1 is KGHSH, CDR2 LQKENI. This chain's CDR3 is CASSRGTDNEKLFF. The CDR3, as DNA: TGTGCCAGCTCACGGGGGACTGATAATGAAAAACTGTTTTTT.

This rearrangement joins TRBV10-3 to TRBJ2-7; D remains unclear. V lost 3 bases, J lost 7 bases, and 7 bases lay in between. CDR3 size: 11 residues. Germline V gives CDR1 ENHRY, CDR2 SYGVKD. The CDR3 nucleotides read TGTGCCATCAGTGACGGATCTGAGCAGTACTTC. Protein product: CAISDGSEQYF.

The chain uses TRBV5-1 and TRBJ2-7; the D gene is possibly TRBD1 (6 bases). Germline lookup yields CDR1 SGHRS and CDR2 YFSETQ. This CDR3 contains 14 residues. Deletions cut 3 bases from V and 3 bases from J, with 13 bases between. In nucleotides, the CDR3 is TGCGCCAGCAGCTCGACAGGATACCTCTACGAGCAGTACTTC. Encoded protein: CASSSTGYLYEQYF.

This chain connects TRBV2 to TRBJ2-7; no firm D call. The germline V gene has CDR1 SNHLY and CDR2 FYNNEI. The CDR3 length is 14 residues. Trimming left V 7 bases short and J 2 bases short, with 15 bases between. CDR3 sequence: CASTARSQTYEQYF. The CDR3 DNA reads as TGTGCCAGCACTGCCCGATCCCAAACCTACGAGCAGTACTTC.

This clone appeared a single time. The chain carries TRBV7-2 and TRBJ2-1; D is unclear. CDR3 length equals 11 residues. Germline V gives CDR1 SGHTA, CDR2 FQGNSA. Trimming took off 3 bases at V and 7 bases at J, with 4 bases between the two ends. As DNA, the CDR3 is TGTGCCAGCAGCTTCCCAAATGAGCAGTTCTTC. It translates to CASSFPNEQFF.

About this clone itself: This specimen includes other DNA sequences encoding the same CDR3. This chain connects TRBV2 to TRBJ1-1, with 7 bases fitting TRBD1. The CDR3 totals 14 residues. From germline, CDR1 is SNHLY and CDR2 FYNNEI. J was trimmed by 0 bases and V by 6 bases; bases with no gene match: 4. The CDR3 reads CASRGDSMNTEAFF. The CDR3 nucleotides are TGTGCCAGCAGGGGGGACAGCATGAACACTGAAGCTTTCTTT.

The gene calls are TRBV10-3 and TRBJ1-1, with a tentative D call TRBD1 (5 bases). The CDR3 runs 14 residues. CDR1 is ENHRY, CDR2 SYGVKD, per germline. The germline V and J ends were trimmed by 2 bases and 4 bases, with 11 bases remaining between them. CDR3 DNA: TGTGCCATCAGTGAGATCAGAGGGACCACTGAAGCTTTCTTT. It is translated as CAISEIRGTTEAFF.

CDR3 nucleotide sequence: TGTGCCAGCAGCGTAGGACTAGCGGGGGACCATGAGCAGTTCTTC. Its protein is CASSVGLAGDHEQFF. This sequence joins TRBV9 and TRBJ2-1; 12 bases align to TRBD2. CDR1 is SGDLS, CDR2 YYNGEE, per germline. Trimming at V came to 0 bases and at J to 8 bases, leaving 3 bases not matched to a gene. The CDR3 is 15 amino acids.

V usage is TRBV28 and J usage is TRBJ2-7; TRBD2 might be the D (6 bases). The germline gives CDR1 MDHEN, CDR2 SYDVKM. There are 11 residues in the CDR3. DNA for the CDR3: TGTACGACCGGGACTCCTTACGAGCAGTACTTC. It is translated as CTTGTPYEQYF.

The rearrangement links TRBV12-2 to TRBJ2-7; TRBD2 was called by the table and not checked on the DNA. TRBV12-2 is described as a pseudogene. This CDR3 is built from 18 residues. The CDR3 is CADRLNRRATEGPYEQYF. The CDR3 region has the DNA TGTGCAGATCGCTTGAATAGGAGAGCAACAGAGGGTCCCTACGAGCAGTACTTC.

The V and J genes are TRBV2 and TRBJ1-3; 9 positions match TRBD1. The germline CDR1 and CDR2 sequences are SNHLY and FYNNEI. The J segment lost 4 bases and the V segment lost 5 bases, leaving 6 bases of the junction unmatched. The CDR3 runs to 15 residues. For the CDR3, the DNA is TGTGCCAGCAGTCCCCGGGACAGGGCCGGAAACACCATATATTTT. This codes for CASSPRDRAGNTIYF.

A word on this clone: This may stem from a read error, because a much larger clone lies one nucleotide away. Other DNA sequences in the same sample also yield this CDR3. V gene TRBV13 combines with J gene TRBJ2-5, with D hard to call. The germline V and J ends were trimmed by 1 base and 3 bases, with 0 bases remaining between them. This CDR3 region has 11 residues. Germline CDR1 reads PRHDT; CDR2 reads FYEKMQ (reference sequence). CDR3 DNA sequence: TGTGCCAGCAGCTTAGAAGAGACCCAGTACTTC. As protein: CASSLEETQYF.

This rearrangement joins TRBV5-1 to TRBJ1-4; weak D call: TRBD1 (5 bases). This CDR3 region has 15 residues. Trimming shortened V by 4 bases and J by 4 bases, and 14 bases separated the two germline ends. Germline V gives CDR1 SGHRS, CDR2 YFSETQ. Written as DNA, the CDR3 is TGCGCCAGCAGCCCGAGCCCAGGGCTTAATGAAAAACTGTTTTTT. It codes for CASSPSPGLNEKLFF.

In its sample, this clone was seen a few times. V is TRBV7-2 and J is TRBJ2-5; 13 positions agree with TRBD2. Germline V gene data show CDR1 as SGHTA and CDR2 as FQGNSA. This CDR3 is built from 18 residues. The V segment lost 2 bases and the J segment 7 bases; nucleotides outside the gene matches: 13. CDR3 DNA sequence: TGTGCCAGCAGCTTACTTTGGACTAGCGGGGGATCCAGAGCGACCCAGTACTTC. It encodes CASSLLWTSGGSRATQYF.

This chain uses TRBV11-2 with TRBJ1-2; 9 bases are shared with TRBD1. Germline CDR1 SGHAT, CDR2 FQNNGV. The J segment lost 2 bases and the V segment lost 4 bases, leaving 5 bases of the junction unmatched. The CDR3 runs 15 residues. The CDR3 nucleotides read TGTGCCAGCAGCTCCGACAGGGGGAAAAACTATGGCTACACCTTC. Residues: CASSSDRGKNYGYTF. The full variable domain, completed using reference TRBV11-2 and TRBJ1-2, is EAGVAQSPRYKIIEKRQSVAFWCNPISGHATLYWYQQILGQGPKLLIQFQNNGVVDDSQLPKDRFSAERLKGVDSTLKIQPAKLEDSAVYLCASSSDRGKNYGYTFGSGTRLTVV.

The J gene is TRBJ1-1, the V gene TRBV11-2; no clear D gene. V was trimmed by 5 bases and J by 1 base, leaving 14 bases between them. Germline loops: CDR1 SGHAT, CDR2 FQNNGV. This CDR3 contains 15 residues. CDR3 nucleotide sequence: TGTGCCAGCAGCCCAGGACTGTCCGGGAACACTGAAGCTTTCTTT. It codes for CASSPGLSGNTEAFF.